These 24 T cell receptor beta chains were all obtained from the same sample, sequenced in a study of blood T cell repertoires in COVID-19. Libraries were prepared by immunoSEQ multiplex PCR; TCRdb keeps only in-frame clonotypes and omits some of them. The repertoire holds approximately 290,000 clones, about 85% seen once, with roughly 0.87% in the top ten. Sample: peripheral blood. The receptors were sampled from a human donor with COVID-19, enrolled during active disease. The donor label of this sample is uncertain.

The rearrangement links TRBV18 to TRBJ1-1; D is perhaps TRBD1 (6 bases). V lost 5 bases to trimming and J lost 4 bases, with 14 bases between them. This CDR3 has 14 residues. Germline CDR1 is KGHSH and CDR2 is LQKENI. The CDR3 coding sequence is TGTGCCAGCTCATCAGCAGGGGTGGGCACTGAAGCTTTCTTT. It codes for CASSSAGVGTEAFF.

The J gene is TRBJ1-6, the V gene TRBV7-8; D perhaps matches TRBD1 (6 bases). The V end was cut by 5 bases, the J end by 7 bases, with 18 bases between. The CDR3 is made up of 16 amino acids. Germline loops: CDR1 SGHVS, CDR2 FQNEAQ. The CDR3 region is CASSPAGRGTNSPLHF. CDR3 coding DNA: TGTGCCAGCAGCCCAGCAGGCAGGGGCACGAATTCACCCCTCCACTTT.

The CDR3: CASKETGANSPLHF. DNA for the CDR3: TGTGCCAGTAAGGAGACAGGGGCTAATTCACCCCTCCACTTT. The chain is built from TRBV19 and TRBJ1-6; 8 positions agree with TRBD1. The J segment lost 6 bases and the V segment lost 7 bases, leaving 5 bases of the junction unmatched. CDR3 length equals 14 residues. Germline loops: CDR1 LNHDA, CDR2 SQIVND (reference sequence).

This rearrangement joins TRBV27 to TRBJ2-7; 10 bases agree with TRBD1. Trimming took 3 bases from V and 7 from J; bases not matched to a gene: 6. The CDR3 is made up of 14 amino acids. Germline values: CDR1 MNHEY, CDR2 SMNVEV (reference sequence). CDR3 in amino acids: CASSFGTGAREQYF. The CDR3 region has the DNA TGTGCCAGCAGTTTTGGGACAGGGGCAAGGGAGCAGTACTTC.

The chain is built from TRBV7-9 and TRBJ2-1; D is ambiguous. The CDR3 length is 17 residues. V shed 4 bases and J shed 2 bases, with 18 bases lying between them. Germline CDR1 is SEHNR and CDR2 is FQNEAQ (reference sequence). The CDR3 coding sequence is TGTGCCAGCAGCTCCAGAGACGGAACCAGGCCCTACAATGAGCAGTTCTTC. This codes for CASSSRDGTRPYNEQFF.

The rearrangement links TRBV15 to TRBJ2-1; maybe TRBD1 (5 bases). V lost 4 bases to trimming and J lost 4 bases, with 11 bases between them. This CDR3 is built from 14 residues. Germline V gives CDR1 LNHNV, CDR2 YYDKDF (reference sequence). CDR3: CATSMQGVYNEQFF. The CDR3 bases are TGTGCCACCAGCATGCAAGGGGTATACAATGAGCAGTTCTTC.

This clone was seen once. The CDR3 nucleotides read TGTGCCAGTAGTGTACACGGACAGGGGATTTTTTTGAGCAATCAGCCCCAGCATTTT. Its protein product is CASSVHGQGIFLSNQPQHF. The chain joins TRBV19 to TRBJ1-5; 9 bases match TRBD1. Germline V gene sequence: CDR1 LNHDA, CDR2 SQIVND (reference sequence). The CDR3 is made up of 19 amino acids. J was trimmed by 1 base and V by 5 bases; bases with no gene match: 15.

The chain couples TRBV5-6 to TRBJ2-1; TRBD2 is a possible D gene (6 bases). V gave up 4 bases and J gave up 5 bases, with 13 bases separating them. This CDR3 comprises 14 residues. CDR1 and CDR2 from the germline V gene are SGHDT and YYEEEE. CDR3 in DNA: TGTGCCAGCAGCCCTACCTTAGCGGACAATGAGCAGTTCTTC. Its translation is CASSPTLADNEQFF.

In this sample, this clone turned up a few times. The chain joins TRBV2 to TRBJ1-5; TRBD1 might be the D (5 bases). The CDR3 contains 14 residues. V shed 7 bases and J shed 7 bases, with 17 bases lying between them. CDR1 is SNHLY and CDR2 is FYNNEI in the germline V gene. CDR3 coding DNA: TGTGCCAGCACCGTGGTGGACATAGTGCAGCCCCAGCATTTT. As protein: CASTVVDIVQPQHF. Combining the CDR3 with reference TRBV2 and TRBJ1-5 gives the whole variable domain EPEVTQTPSHQVTQMGQEVILRCVPISNHLYFYWYRQILGQKVEFLVSFYNNEISEKSEIFDDQFSVERPDGSNFTLKIRSTKLEDSAMYFCASTVVDIVQPQHFGDGTRLSIL.

This clone was recorded only once. The gene calls are TRBV5-4 and TRBJ2-3; 9 bases are a match to TRBD2. The CDR3 covers 15 residues. The germline V gene has CDR1 SGHNT and CDR2 YYREEE (reference sequence). V shed 3 bases and J 11 bases; nucleotides not matched to a gene: 13. The CDR3 nucleotides read TGTGCCAGCAGCTCATCCGGGACGGCGGGAGGGCGGCAGTATTTT. This encodes CASSSSGTAGGRQYF.

The J gene is TRBJ2-7, the V gene TRBV18, with D possibly being TRBD2 (5 bases). Germline-derived CDR1 and CDR2 are KGHSH and LQKENI. CDR3 size: 13 residues. Trimming took off 6 bases at V and 4 bases at J, with 13 bases between the two ends. CDR3 bases: TGTGCCAGCTCCCTCGCGGGCCCTTACGAGCAGTACTTC. This encodes CASSLAGPYEQYF.

This clone was detected only once. The chain uses TRBV10-3 and TRBJ2-1; 12 bases are shared with TRBD2. J gave up 4 bases and V 2 bases, and 0 bases lay outside the gene matches. The CDR3 totals 15 residues. Germline V gene sequence: CDR1 ENHRY, CDR2 SYGVKD. The CDR3 nucleotides are TGTGCCATCAGTGAGCTAGCGGGAGGGTACAATGAGCAGTTCTTC. Translated: CAISELAGGYNEQFF.

This chain links TRBV6-5 with TRBJ1-6; D gene ambiguous. V gave up 10 bases and J gave up 10 bases, with 17 bases separating them. Germline CDR1 is MNHEY and CDR2 is SVGAGI. The CDR3 extends over 13 amino acids. The CDR3 protein is CAIQVLFWSPLHF. CDR3 in DNA: TGTGCCATCCAGGTCCTCTTTTGGTCACCCCTCCACTTT.

V is TRBV9 and J is TRBJ2-3, with TRBD2 matching 14 bases. Germline CDR1 is SGDLS and CDR2 is YYNGEE. This CDR3 contains 16 residues. With V trimmed by 3 bases and J by 6 bases, 6 bases remained unmatched. CDR3 bases: TGTGCCAGCAGCGAGGGACTAGCGGGAGCGGTGGATACGCAGTATTTT. Its translation is CASSEGLAGAVDTQYF.

As for this clone: The junction shows a germline mismatch at one end, possibly a read error. The rearrangement joins TRBV19 to TRBJ1-1, with TRBD1 matching over 8 bases. The CDR3 sequence is 14 residues long. Per the germline V gene, CDR1 is LNHDA and CDR2 is SQIVND (reference sequence). The CDR3 loop is CASSIGQGNAEAFF. The DNA of the CDR3 is TGTGCCAGTAGTATAGGACAGGGGAACGCTGAAGCTTTCTTT.

The CDR3 bases are TGTGCCAGCAGCGTAGGGGGGACAGGCAAGGAAACCTTC. Encoded protein: CASSVGGTGKETF. This chain uses TRBV9 with TRBJ1-2; 8 nucleotides line up with TRBD1. The germline V gene has CDR1 SGDLS and CDR2 YYNGEE. The CDR3 is made up of 13 amino acids. The ends lost 0 bases at V and 14 bases at J; junction bases unmatched: 9.

The chain combines TRBV7-9 with TRBJ1-3; 10 positions match TRBD1. Looked up from germline, CDR1 is SEHNR and CDR2 is FQNEAQ (reference sequence). Trimming removed 4 bases from V and 2 bases from J; junction bases left unmatched: 8. The CDR3 runs 17 residues. This CDR3 reads CASSSHTGTGAGNTIYF. The DNA of the CDR3 is TGTGCCAGCAGCTCCCATACGGGGACAGGGGCTGGAAACACCATATATTTT.

This clone was picked up a small number of times. This chain uses TRBV11-2 with TRBJ1-1, with no clear D. There are 12 residues in the CDR3. Germline V gives CDR1 SGHAT, CDR2 FQNNGV. Trimming pared 8 bases from V and 4 bases from J, leaving 11 bases between. Here the CDR3 reads CASRPRITEAFF. In nucleotides, the CDR3 is TGTGCCAGCCGACCTAGGATCACTGAAGCTTTCTTT.

The CDR3 sequence: CASSLGTFFGSPLHF. CDR3 nucleotides: TGTGCCAGCAGCTTGGGGACATTCTTCGGTTCACCCCTCCACTTT. This chain connects TRBV5-4 to TRBJ1-6; a weak D match, TRBD1 (5 bases). CDR1 and CDR2 (germline): SGHNT, YYREEE (reference sequence). The CDR3 is 15 residues long. V was shortened by 0 bases and J by 9 bases, with 13 bases between the two germline ends.

The J gene is TRBJ2-1, the V gene TRBV6-5; unclear D gene. V was cut by 3 bases and J by 0 bases, with 9 bases left in between. Germline values: CDR1 MNHEY, CDR2 SVGAGI. The CDR3 contains 15 residues. This chain's CDR3 is CASSYEVVSYNEQFF. In DNA, the CDR3 is TGTGCCAGCAGTTATGAGGTTGTCTCCTACAATGAGCAGTTCTTC.

This clone has a handful of counts. The V call is TRBV6-5, the J call TRBJ1-2; weak D call: TRBD1 (5 bases). The germline V gene has CDR1 MNHEY and CDR2 SVGAGI. This CDR3 has 13 residues. Trimming took off 6 bases at V and 5 bases at J, with 13 bases between the two ends. The CDR3 DNA follows: TGTGCCAGCAGGTTCAGGGCAAGTTATGGCTACACCTTC. It is translated as CASRFRASYGYTF.

The chain employs TRBV13 and TRBJ2-1; 9 bases map to TRBD2. V lost 0 bases and J lost 0; bases outside the gene matches: 0. Germline CDR1 PRHDT, CDR2 FYEKMQ (reference sequence). The CDR3 length is 16 residues. CDR3 in DNA: TGTGCCAGCAGCTTAGGTAGCGGGAGCTCCTACAATGAGCAGTTCTTC. Translated, it gives CASSLGSGSSYNEQFF.

V and J are TRBV7-2 and TRBJ2-1; no reliable D call. This CDR3 has 11 residues. Trimming pared 0 bases from V and 15 bases from J, leaving 9 bases between. Germline V gene lookup returns CDR1 SGHTA and CDR2 FQGNSA. For the CDR3, the DNA is TGTGCCAGCAGCTTAGCGTTTGTTAGGTTCTTC. Its protein product is CASSLAFVRFF.

The chain combines TRBV7-2 with TRBJ1-3; D is perhaps TRBD1 (5 bases). V was cut by 5 bases and J by 0 bases, with 14 bases left in between. There are 16 residues in the CDR3. Germline loops: CDR1 SGHTA, CDR2 FQGNSA. In DNA, the CDR3 is TGTGCCAGCAGCCAAAACCCAGGGAACTCTGGAAACACCATATATTTT. Translation gives CASSQNPGNSGNTIYF.